This record concerns one T cell receptor beta chain sequence. Its antigen remains undetermined. The sample holds no much larger clone one base away, and base qualities are not on file. Interpreted using the paper, the time point label stands for: week 35, safety follow-up. Every vaccine dose consisted of 300 ug of a 20-mer mutant IDH1 peptide in Montanide, administered subcutaneously together with topical imiquimod. Patients received eight vaccinations in weeks 1, 3, 5, 7, 11, 15, 19 and 23, corresponding to visits V03 through V10. All donors had newly diagnosed IDH1-mutant astrocytomas of WHO grade 3 or 4 that showed loss of nuclear ATRX. The samples were drawn from NOA16, a multicentre, single-arm, open-label phase I trial in Germany that tested a mutant IDH1 peptide vaccine in humans for the first time. Genomic DNA for TCRB sequencing was isolated from EDTA blood with the DNeasy Blood and Tissue Kit.

The entry originates in a study of a mutant IDH1 vaccine in newly diagnosed glioma (dated by TCRdb to about 2021). Broadly, across the study: Vaccination was initiated 4-6 weeks after radiotherapy alone, or concurrently with temozolomide cycles in the chemotherapy-containing groups. Of the approximately 29 treated patients, approximately 60% were male and about 40% were female, and a mean age of approximately 40 years was recorded. Prior to enrollment, standard therapy consisting of radiotherapy alone, temozolomide alone, or radiochemotherapy with temozolomide had been administered to patients, with the combination being received by most patients. The week-35 safety follow-up was designated visit V12, and the week-47 end of study was designated visit V13. Six visits were used for peripheral blood collection: V03 (baseline), V05, V07, V10, V12 and V13. Longitudinal TCRB deep sequencing was done for 25 to 30 treated patients, wherever samples were available for exploratory analyses.

Beyond this particular receptor, the publication reports: The authors stated that sample limitations prevented analyses of patient blood samples from being reproduced. Pseudoprogression appeared unrelated to alterations in the top peripheral T cell clonotypes detected by TCRB sequencing. Availability determined which PBMC samples were chosen for TCRB deep sequencing. Across multiple MHC alleles, vaccine-induced immune responses were seen in 85% to 95% of patients.

After removal of 8 bases from V and 0 bases from J, the junction retains 4 bases not matched to a gene. The CDR3 sequence holds 14 residues, the cysteine and phenylalanine included. Only the CDR3 region is kept as DNA, spanning 42 bases read in frame from base 1. For CDR1 and CDR2, the germline V gene lists MNHEY and SVGAGI. The library was made by the immunoSEQ multiplex PCR assay. The hsTCRB Kit was used according to the manufacturer's protocol to amplify rearranged TCR beta chain sequences. Sequencing of TCRB libraries was carried out on an Illumina MiSeq. Concerning the study's data processing: The kit vendor's proprietary platform handled demultiplexing, trimming and gene mapping. TCRdb carries this immuneACCESS record with in-frame sequences only. Its versions omit some clonotypes, under half of them owing to an unresolved V gene in the studies checked, with the rest unexplained. V, J and clone size derive from that table, while D and trimming were established from the DNA sequence. The sample table shows some 61,000 clones, and approximately 88% are seen once. Approximately 12% of the sample comes from the top ten.

The receptor was isolated from a man younger than 30 with glioma. The chain is assembled from TRBV6-5 and TRBJ2-4, with 7 middle bases fitting TRBD1. Sequenced here: PBMCs, sampled from a glioma patient whose treatment included an IDH1 peptide vaccine. This receptor carries the CDR3 CASSDRLAKNIQYF. The sequenced DNA is TGTGCCAGCTCGGACAGGCTAGCCAAAAACATTCAGTACTTC.